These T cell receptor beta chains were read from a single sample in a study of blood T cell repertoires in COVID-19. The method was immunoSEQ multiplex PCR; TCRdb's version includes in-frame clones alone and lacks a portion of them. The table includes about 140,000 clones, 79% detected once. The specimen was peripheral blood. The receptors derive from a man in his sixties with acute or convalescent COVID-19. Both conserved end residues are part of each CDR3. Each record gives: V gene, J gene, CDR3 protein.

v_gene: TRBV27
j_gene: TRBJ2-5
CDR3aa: CASLPSGSYGETQYF

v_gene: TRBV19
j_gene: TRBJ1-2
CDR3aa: CASSIPRDREAGYTF

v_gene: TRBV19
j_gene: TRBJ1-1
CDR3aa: CASSRQAVGNTEAFF

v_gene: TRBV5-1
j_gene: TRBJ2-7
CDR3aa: CASSRDGTVYEQYF

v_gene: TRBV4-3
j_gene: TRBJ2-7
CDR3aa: CASSQVHTGEQYF

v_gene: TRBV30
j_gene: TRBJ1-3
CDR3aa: CAWATSSSGNTIYF

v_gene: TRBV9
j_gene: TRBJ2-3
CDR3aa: CASSVVDTDTQYF

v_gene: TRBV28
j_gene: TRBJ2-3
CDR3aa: CASHPSGRRTDTQYF

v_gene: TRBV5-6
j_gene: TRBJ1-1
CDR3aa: CASSFGQDTEAFF

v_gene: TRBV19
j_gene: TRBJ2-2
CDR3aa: CASITTGDNTGELFF

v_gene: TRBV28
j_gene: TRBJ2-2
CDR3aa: CASSSGLVRVTGELFF

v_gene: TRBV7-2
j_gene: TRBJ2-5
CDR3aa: CASRRQGQIQETQYF

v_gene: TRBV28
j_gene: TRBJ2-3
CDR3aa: CASSSGGVNTQYF

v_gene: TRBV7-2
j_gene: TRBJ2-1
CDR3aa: CASSLTSGRYNEQFF

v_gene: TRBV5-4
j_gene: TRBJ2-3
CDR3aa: CASSPHGLTDTQYF

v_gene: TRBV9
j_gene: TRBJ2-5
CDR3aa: CASSVSTGLRETQYF

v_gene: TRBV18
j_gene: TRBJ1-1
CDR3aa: CASSGTENTEAFF

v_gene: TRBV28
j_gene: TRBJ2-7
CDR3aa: CASFSPSGQGGEQYF